This T cell receptor beta chain was retrieved from a study of monozygotic twins with inflammatory bowel disease. TCRdb re-called the 5' RACE reads and gives one entry per CDR3 protein, without DNA. The sample holds just over 300,000 distinct CDR3 sequences. The CDR3 extends over 14 amino acids. CDR1 MNHEY and CDR2 SVGEGT come from the germline V gene. This sequence originates from a human donor with ulcerative colitis or Crohn's disease, or a healthy co-twin of an affected twin (not recorded which). The V and J genes are TRBV6-2 or TRBV6-3 and TRBJ1-6; the TCRdb D gene call, TRBD1, has no DNA to confirm it. The sample was blood. CDR3 residues: CASSYGAGGPPLHF.